This entry is about one T cell receptor beta chain. Its antigen is still unknown. Each cDNA molecule carried a unique molecular identifier. TCRdb called the 5' RACE reads again in MiXCR, with one record for every CDR3 protein. The table shows 75,000 to 90,000 distinct CDR3 sequences, with around 14% occurring only once. This sample stems from a study of early T cells in non-severe SARS-CoV-2 infection. Study overall: Chains from this unsorted whole-blood bulk RNA could not be paired. Study results and caveats: VDJdb-based annotation leaned toward anti-spike CD8 responses and missed private and CD4 specificities.

Germline assignment: CDR1 MGHRA and CDR2 YSYEKL. The CDR3 is 17 residues long. The trim removed 2 bases at V and 5 bases at J, leaving 15 bases unmatched. The sample comprised whole blood. The origin of this receptor is an adult who was a healthcare worker with PCR-confirmed SARS-CoV-2 infection or an uninfected control (not recorded which). The chain carries TRBV4-1 and TRBJ2-7, with 7 bases aligning to TRBD1. The CDR3 protein is CASSQNSIGQEAHEQYF. The CDR3 DNA reads as TGCGCCAGCAGCCAAAACTCGATCGGACAGGAAGCCCACGAGCAGTACTTC.